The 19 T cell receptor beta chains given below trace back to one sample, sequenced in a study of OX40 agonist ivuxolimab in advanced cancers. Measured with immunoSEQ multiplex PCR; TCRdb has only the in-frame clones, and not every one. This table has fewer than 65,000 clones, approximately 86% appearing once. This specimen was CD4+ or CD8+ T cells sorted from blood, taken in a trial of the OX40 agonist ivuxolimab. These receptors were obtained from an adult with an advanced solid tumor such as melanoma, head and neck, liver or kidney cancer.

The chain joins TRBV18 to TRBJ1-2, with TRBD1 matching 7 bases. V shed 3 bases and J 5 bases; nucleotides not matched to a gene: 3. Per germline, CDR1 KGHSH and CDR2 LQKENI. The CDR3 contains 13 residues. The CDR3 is CASSPGQWYGYTF. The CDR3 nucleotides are TGTGCCAGCTCACCGGGACAGTGGTATGGCTACACCTTC.

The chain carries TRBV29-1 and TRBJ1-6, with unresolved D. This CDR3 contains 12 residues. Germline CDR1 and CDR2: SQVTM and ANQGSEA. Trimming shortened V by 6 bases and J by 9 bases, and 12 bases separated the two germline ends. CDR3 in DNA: TGCAGCGTCCCCTGTAGGCCTTCACCCCTCCACTTT. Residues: CSVPCRPSPLHF.

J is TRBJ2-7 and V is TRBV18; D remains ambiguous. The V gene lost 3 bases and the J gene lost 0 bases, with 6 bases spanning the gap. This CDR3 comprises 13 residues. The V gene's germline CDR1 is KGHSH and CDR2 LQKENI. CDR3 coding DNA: TGTGCCAGCTCACCGGCGGCCTCCTACGAGCAGTACTTC. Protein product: CASSPAASYEQYF.

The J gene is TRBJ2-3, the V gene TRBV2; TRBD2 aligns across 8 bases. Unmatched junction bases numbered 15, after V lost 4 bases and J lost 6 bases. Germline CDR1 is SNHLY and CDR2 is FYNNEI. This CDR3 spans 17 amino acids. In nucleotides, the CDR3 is TGTGCCAGCAGTGGGGGCTCCGGGACTAGAGCCTACGATACGCAGTATTTT. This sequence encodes CASSGGSGTRAYDTQYF.

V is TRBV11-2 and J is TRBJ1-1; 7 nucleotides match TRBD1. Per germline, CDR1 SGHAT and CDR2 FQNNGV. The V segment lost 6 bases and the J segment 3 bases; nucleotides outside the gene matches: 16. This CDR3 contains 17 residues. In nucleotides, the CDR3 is TGTGCCAGCAGGACGTACAGGGGCCTTAAGACGGACACTGAAGCTTTCTTT. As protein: CASRTYRGLKTDTEAFF.

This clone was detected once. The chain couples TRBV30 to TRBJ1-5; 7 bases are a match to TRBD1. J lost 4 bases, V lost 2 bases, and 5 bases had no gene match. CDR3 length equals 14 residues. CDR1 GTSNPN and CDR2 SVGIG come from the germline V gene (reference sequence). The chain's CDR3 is CAWSPTGTNQPQHF. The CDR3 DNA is TGTGCCTGGAGTCCGACAGGGACTAATCAGCCCCAGCATTTT.

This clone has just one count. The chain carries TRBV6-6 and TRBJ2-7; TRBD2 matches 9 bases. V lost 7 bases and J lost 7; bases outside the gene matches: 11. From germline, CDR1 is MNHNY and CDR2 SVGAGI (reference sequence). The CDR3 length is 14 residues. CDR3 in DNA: TGTGCCAGCAACATGCGGGCGGGAGGGGGAGAGCAGTACTTC. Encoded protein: CASNMRAGGGEQYF.

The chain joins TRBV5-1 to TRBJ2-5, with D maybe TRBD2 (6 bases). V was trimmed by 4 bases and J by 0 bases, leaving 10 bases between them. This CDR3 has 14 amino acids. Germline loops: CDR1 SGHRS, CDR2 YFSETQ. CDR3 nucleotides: TGCGCCAGCAGCCCCGGGACTTACCAAGAGACCCAGTACTTC. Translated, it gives CASSPGTYQETQYF.

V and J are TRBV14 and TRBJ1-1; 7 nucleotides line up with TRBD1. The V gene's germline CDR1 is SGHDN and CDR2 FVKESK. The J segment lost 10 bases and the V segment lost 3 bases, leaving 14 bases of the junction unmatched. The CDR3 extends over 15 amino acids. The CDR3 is CASSQSRGQIDGAFF. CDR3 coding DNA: TGTGCCAGCAGCCAGTCTAGGGGGCAGATCGATGGAGCTTTCTTT. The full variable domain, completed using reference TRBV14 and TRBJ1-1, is EAGVTQFPSHSVIEKGQTVTLRCDPISGHDNLYWYRRVMGKEIKFLLHFVKESKQDESGMPNNRFLAERTGGTYSTLKVQPAELEDSGVYFCASSQSRGQIDGAFFGQGTRLTVV.

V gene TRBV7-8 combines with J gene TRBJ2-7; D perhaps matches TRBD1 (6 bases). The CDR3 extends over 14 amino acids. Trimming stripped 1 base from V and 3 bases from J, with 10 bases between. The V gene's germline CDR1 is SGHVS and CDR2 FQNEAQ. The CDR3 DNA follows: TGTGCCAGCAGCTTAGATGTAGGGGGCTACGAGCAGTACTTC. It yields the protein CASSLDVGGYEQYF.

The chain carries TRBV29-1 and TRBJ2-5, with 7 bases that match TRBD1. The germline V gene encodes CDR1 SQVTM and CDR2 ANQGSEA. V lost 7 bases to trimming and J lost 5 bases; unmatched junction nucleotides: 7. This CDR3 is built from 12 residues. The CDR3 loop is CSEATGSETQYF. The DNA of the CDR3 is TGCAGCGAGGCGACAGGGTCGGAGACCCAGTACTTC. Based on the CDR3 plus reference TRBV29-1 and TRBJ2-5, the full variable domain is SAVISQKPSRDICQRGTSLTIQCQVDSQVTMMFWYRQQPGQSLTLIATANQGSEATYESGFVIDKFPISRPNLTFSTLTVSNMSPEDSSIYLCSEATGSETQYFGPGTRLLVL.

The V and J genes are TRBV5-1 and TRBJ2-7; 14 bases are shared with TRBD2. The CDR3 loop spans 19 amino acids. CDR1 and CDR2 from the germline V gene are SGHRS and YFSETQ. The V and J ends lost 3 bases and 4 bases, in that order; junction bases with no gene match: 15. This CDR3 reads CASSSRGTSGRTGKYEQYF. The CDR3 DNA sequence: TGCGCCAGCAGCTCACGGGGGACTAGCGGGAGAACGGGGAAGTACGAGCAGTACTTC.

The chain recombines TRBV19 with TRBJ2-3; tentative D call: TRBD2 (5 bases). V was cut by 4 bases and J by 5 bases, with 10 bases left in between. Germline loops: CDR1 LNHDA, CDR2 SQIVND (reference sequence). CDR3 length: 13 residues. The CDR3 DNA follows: TGTGCCAGTAGTAGCGGGCGCATAGATACGCAGTATTTT. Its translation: CASSSGRIDTQYF.

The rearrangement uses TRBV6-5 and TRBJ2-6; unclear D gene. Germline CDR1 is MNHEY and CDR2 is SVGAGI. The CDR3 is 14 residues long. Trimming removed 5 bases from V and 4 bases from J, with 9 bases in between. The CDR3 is CASSNSWGANVLTF. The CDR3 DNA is TGTGCCAGCAGTAATTCTTGGGGGGCCAACGTCCTGACTTTC.

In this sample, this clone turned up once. CDR3 bases: TGTGCCAGCAGTGGCAGCGTCCGGATTAGCTCCTACAATGAGCAGTTCTTC. It specifies CASSGSVRISSYNEQFF. The V and J genes are TRBV2 and TRBJ2-1, with no clear D. V was clipped by 4 bases and J by 0 bases, with 16 bases between them. Germline-derived CDR1 and CDR2 are SNHLY and FYNNEI. The CDR3 length is 17 residues.

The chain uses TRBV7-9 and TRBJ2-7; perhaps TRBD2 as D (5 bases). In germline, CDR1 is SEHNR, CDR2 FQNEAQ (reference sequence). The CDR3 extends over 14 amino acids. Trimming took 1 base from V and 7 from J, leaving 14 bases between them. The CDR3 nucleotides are TGTGCCAGCAGCTTAGAGTGGGAGACTGGGGAGCAGTACTTC. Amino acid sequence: CASSLEWETGEQYF.

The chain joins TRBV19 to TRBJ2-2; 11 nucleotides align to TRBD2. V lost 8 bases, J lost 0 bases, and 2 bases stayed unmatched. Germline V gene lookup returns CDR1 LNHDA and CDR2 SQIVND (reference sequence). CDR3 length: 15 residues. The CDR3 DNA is TGTGCCAGTCGGACTAGCGGGTCGAACACCGGGGAGCTGTTTTTT. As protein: CASRTSGSNTGELFF. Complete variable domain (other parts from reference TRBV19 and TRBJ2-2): DGGITQSPKYLFRKEGQNVTLSCEQNLNHDAMYWYRQDPGQGLRLIYYSQIVNDFQKGDIAEGYSVSREKKESFPLTVTSAQKNPTAFYLCASRTSGSNTGELFFGEGSRLTVL.

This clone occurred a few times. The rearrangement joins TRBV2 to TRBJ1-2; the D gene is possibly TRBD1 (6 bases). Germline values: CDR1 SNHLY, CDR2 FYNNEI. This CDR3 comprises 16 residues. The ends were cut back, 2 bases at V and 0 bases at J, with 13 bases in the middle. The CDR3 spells CASSERLKGANYGYTF. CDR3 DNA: TGTGCCAGCAGTGAAAGGCTCAAGGGGGCTAACTATGGCTACACCTTC. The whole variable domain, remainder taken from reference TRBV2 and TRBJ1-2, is EPEVTQTPSHQVTQMGQEVILRCVPISNHLYFYWYRQILGQKVEFLVSFYNNEISEKSEIFDDQFSVERPDGSNFTLKIRSTKLEDSAMYFCASSERLKGANYGYTFGSGTRLTVV.

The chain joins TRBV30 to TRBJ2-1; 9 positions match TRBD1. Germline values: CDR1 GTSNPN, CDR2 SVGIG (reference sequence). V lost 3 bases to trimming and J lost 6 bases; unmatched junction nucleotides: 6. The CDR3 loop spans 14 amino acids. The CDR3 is CAWRTGGAINEQFF. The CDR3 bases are TGTGCCTGGAGAACAGGGGGCGCAATCAATGAGCAGTTCTTC.